The 8 T cell receptor beta chains below come from one sample, sequenced in a study of CD8 T cells in Susac syndrome (dated by TCRdb to about 2019). Library generation was performed with the immunoSEQ multiplex PCR assay. RNA was extracted using the RNeasy kit, and about 0.5 to 1 ug of the RNA was reverse transcribed with random hexamers. In TCRdb, the public reads were trimmed at Q25 with fastp and aligned with MiXCR, with productive beta chains retained. Records with the same CDR3 protein are collapsed into one entry carrying the most frequent genes and DNA. This sample gives some 130,000 distinct CDR3 sequences in total; roughly 94% of them show up just once. The leading ten clones occupy 0.095% to 0.15% of the sample. The sample consisted of CD4+ T cells from PBMCs. Receptor source: a human donor with multiple sclerosis.

The J gene is TRBJ2-3, the V gene TRBV19, with no clear D. Germline loops: CDR1 LNHDA, CDR2 SQIVND (reference sequence). The CDR3 covers 16 residues. Trimming removed 4 bases at V and 2 bases at J, with 16 bases between. DNA of the CDR3: TGTGCCAGTAGTACCTGGGGAAGGGCCGACACAGATACGCAGTATTTT. It is translated as CASSTWGRADTDTQYF.

V is TRBV30 and J is TRBJ2-4; maybe TRBD2 (6 bases). CDR1 and CDR2 from the germline V gene are GTSNPN and SVGIG (reference sequence). Trimming pared 2 bases from V and 8 bases from J, leaving 19 bases between. The CDR3 extends over 15 amino acids. This CDR3 is CAWSPALATRYIQYF. CDR3 nucleotides: TGTGCCTGGAGTCCCGCTCTAGCGACAAGGTACATTCAGTACTTC.

V gene TRBV29-1 combines with J gene TRBJ1-2; D is unclear. V was trimmed by 4 bases and J by 4 bases, leaving 10 bases between them. From germline, CDR1 is SQVTM and CDR2 ANQGSEA. This CDR3 is built from 12 residues. This CDR3 reads CSVGEPGYGYTF. The CDR3 nucleotides read TGCAGCGTTGGGGAACCTGGCTATGGCTACACCTTC. The complete variable domain, with remaining parts taken from reference TRBV29-1 and TRBJ1-2, reads SAVISQKPSRDICQRGTSLTIQCQVDSQVTMMFWYRQQPGQSLTLIATANQGSEATYESGFVIDKFPISRPNLTFSTLTVSNMSPEDSSIYLCSVGEPGYGYTFGSGTRLTVV.

V gene TRBV3-1 combines with J gene TRBJ2-7; D not resolved. V shed 0 bases and J shed 3 bases, with 6 bases lying between them. The CDR3 has 13 residues. Germline V lookup: CDR1 LGHDT, CDR2 YNNKEL (reference sequence). CDR3 sequence (DNA): TGTGCCAGCAGCCAAGAAACTTTCTACGAGCAGTACTTC. Translated: CASSQETFYEQYF.

This chain uses TRBV19 with TRBJ1-5, with a weak D call TRBD1 (6 bases). The CDR3 sequence is 14 residues long. The germline V and J ends were trimmed by 4 bases and 6 bases, with 13 bases remaining between them. The V gene's germline CDR1 is LNHDA and CDR2 SQIVND (reference sequence). The CDR3 bases are TGTGCCAGTAGTAGTACACAGGGTCCTCAGCCCCAGCATTTT. It specifies CASSSTQGPQPQHF.

The chain combines TRBV7-7 with TRBJ2-1, with D tentatively TRBD2 (5 bases). The V gene lost 0 bases and the J gene lost 0 bases, with 6 bases spanning the gap. Germline-derived CDR1 and CDR2 are SSHAT and FNYEAQ (reference sequence). The CDR3 is 15 amino acids. CDR3 coding DNA: TGTGCCAGCAGCTTAGCGGGAGTCTCCTACAATGAGCAGTTCTTC. Translated: CASSLAGVSYNEQFF.

V and J are TRBV9 and TRBJ1-1, with D perhaps TRBD1 (5 bases). This CDR3 has 14 amino acids. Per the germline V gene, CDR1 is SGDLS and CDR2 is YYNGEE. The V end lost 4 bases, the J end lost 3 bases, and 13 bases lay between the germline ends. CDR3 protein: CASSLRDRYTEAFF. CDR3 in DNA: TGTGCCAGCAGCCTAAGGGACCGATACACTGAAGCTTTCTTT.

DNA of the CDR3: TGTGCCAGCAGTCTAAGGGGGCCAGGTCAGCCCCAGCATTTT. It encodes CASSLRGPGQPQHF. The chain carries TRBV6-2 or TRBV6-3 and TRBJ1-5; 7 nucleotides match TRBD1. After removal of 5 bases from V and 6 bases from J, the junction contained 7 bases not matched to a gene. The germline CDR1 and CDR2 sequences are MNHEY and SVGEGT. The CDR3 has 14 residues.